The 22 T cell receptor beta chains below come from one sample, sequenced in a study of blood T cells in healthy people across ages. A second about 6 to 12 cycle PCR used barcoded and J-beta primers. Each CDR3 protein is one row after TCRdb ran MiXCR on the 5' RACE reads. The sample consists of 450,000 to 700,000 distinct CDR3 sequences, about 26% of them appearing once. Sample: blood. All receptors derive from a woman aged 70-85 years in good health.

This clonotype was observed a handful of times. V usage is TRBV11-2 and J usage is TRBJ1-1; D call uncertain. Trimming pared 1 base from V and 3 bases from J, leaving 9 bases between. Germline values: CDR1 SGHAT, CDR2 FQNNGV. The CDR3 length is 14 residues. The CDR3 DNA follows: TGTGCCAGCAGCTTAGTAAGGCGGGACACTGAAGCTTTCTTT. This sequence encodes CASSLVRRDTEAFF.

This clonotype has a handful of counts. The genes are TRBV5-1 and TRBJ2-5; 8 bases line up with TRBD1. J lost 5 bases, V lost 6 bases, and 12 bases had no gene match. The germline CDR1 and CDR2 sequences are SGHRS and YFSETQ. The CDR3 extends over 15 amino acids. Here the CDR3 DNA reads TGCGCCAGCACCTGGACAGGGACGGAGTATGAGACCCAGTACTTC. It encodes CASTWTGTEYETQYF.

In this sample, this clonotype turned up a few times. The junction does not match germline at one end; this may be a read error. The rearrangement links TRBV7-9 to TRBJ2-5, with a weak D call TRBD2 (5 bases). There are 13 residues in the CDR3. The germline V gene encodes CDR1 SEHNR and CDR2 FQNEAQ (reference sequence). DNA for the CDR3: TGTGTCAGCAGCTTAAGCGGCGGAGAGACCCAGTACTTC. Translation: CVSSLSGGETQYF.

This clonotype was counted a few times. This chain connects TRBV19 to TRBJ2-5; D is unclear. Germline V gives CDR1 LNHDA, CDR2 SQIVND (reference sequence). This CDR3 region has 11 residues. Trimming removed 4 bases from V and 11 bases from J, with 11 bases in between. The CDR3, as DNA: TGTGCCAGTAGTACGAGTATTGAGCAGTACTTC. Translated: CASSTSIEQYF.

The J gene is TRBJ1-2, the V gene TRBV3-1; D is uncertain. V was shortened by 1 base and J by 4 bases, with 13 bases between the two germline ends. Germline V lookup: CDR1 LGHDT, CDR2 YNNKEL (reference sequence). This CDR3 has 15 amino acids. The DNA of the CDR3 is TGTGCCAGCAGCCAAGTGTATGCGGGGAGCTATGGCTACACCTTC. The encoded protein is CASSQVYAGSYGYTF.

This clonotype turned up a few times. Because it lacks the conserved phenylalanine or tryptophan at the end, this CDR3 is likely a read error. The limits of the CDR3 on the DNA are not certain, so only TCRdb's listed CDR3 is given. The chain joins TRBV15 to TRBJ2-5; TRBD1 is taken as the D call from the table, unchecked against the DNA. Including both end residues, the CDR3 is 12 amino acids long. CDR1 is LNHNV, CDR2 YYDKDF, per germline (reference sequence). The CDR3 region is CATSRGGTVLRL.

This chain links TRBV11-2 with TRBJ2-1; D call uncertain. This CDR3 has 14 amino acids. The V gene lost 0 bases and the J gene lost 9 bases, with 12 bases spanning the gap. From germline, CDR1 is SGHAT and CDR2 FQNNGV. CDR3 region: CASSLDIGPGEQFF. DNA for the CDR3: TGTGCCAGCAGCTTAGATATAGGGCCGGGTGAGCAGTTCTTC.

This clonotype was observed a few times. The chain combines TRBV5-1 with TRBJ2-4, with 9 nucleotides matching TRBD1. V was pared by 6 bases and J by 5 bases, with 9 bases of the junction left unmatched. CDR1 and CDR2 (germline): SGHRS, YFSETQ. CDR3 length equals 15 residues. CDR3 sequence: CASNGGQGSQNIQYF. CDR3 nucleotide sequence: TGCGCCAGCAACGGAGGACAGGGGTCTCAAAACATTCAGTACTTC.

This chain links TRBV29-1 with TRBJ2-5, with 10 bases fitting TRBD1. This CDR3 has 17 amino acids. Germline values: CDR1 SQVTM, CDR2 ANQGSEA. Losses at the gene ends were 1 base for V and 4 bases for J; bases not matched to a gene: 12. CDR3 bases: TGCAGCGTTGAAGGGCCCCGGGACAGGGGTGTTACAGAGACCCAGTACTTC. Translated: CSVEGPRDRGVTETQYF. The full variable domain, with the rest looked up from reference TRBV29-1 and TRBJ2-5, is SAVISQKPSRDICQRGTSLTIQCQVDSQVTMMFWYRQQPGQSLTLIATANQGSEATYESGFVIDKFPISRPNLTFSTLTVSNMSPEDSSIYLCSVEGPRDRGVTETQYFGPGTRLLVL.

The CDR3 sequence: CASRGPQHFLNTEAFF. The CDR3 DNA follows: TGTGCCAGCAGGGGACCGCAACATTTTTTGAACACTGAAGCTTTCTTT. V and J are TRBV21-1 and TRBJ1-1; the D call TRBD1 from the table was never checked on the DNA. TRBV21-1 is an annotated pseudogene. This CDR3 is built from 16 residues.

This clonotype was recorded a few times. The J gene is TRBJ1-2, the V gene TRBV29-1; 9 bases agree with TRBD1. The CDR3 is 13 residues long. V trimming: 3 bases; J trimming: 8 bases; junction bases outside the gene matches: 7. Germline V CDR1 and CDR2: SQVTM, ANQGSEA. CDR3 region: CSVDPGTGRGYTF. The CDR3 DNA reads TGCAGCGTTGACCCAGGGACAGGGAGAGGCTACACCTTC.

This clonotype was found a few times. The genes are TRBV20-1 and TRBJ2-7; possibly TRBD1 for D (6 bases). Trimming removed 6 bases at V and 0 bases at J, with 27 bases between. This CDR3 comprises 18 residues. Germline CDR1 reads DFQATT; CDR2 reads SNEGSKA (reference sequence). The CDR3 sequence: CSASGSGTQSSSSYEQYF. The CDR3, as DNA: TGCAGTGCCAGCGGCTCCGGGACACAATCTTCGAGCTCCTACGAGCAGTACTTC.

The table lists this clonotype with a few counts. This chain connects TRBV5-1 to TRBJ2-2, with D perhaps being TRBD1 or TRBD2 (6 bases each). The V end lost 0 bases, the J end lost 7 bases, and 13 bases lay between the germline ends. Germline lookup yields CDR1 SGHRS and CDR2 YFSETQ. This CDR3 is 15 amino acids long. DNA of the CDR3: TGCGCCAGCAGCTTGGATCCGGGGGCAGGCGGGGAGCTGTTTTTT. As protein: CASSLDPGAGGELFF.

The rearrangement joins TRBV7-2 to TRBJ2-5; 10 nucleotides align to TRBD2. The V gene's germline CDR1 is SGHTA and CDR2 FQGNSA. CDR3 length: 13 amino acids. The junction had 5 bases not matched to a gene; V was cut back by 4 bases and J by 9 bases. The CDR3 region is CASSSGLAPAQYF. As DNA, the CDR3 is TGTGCCAGCAGCTCGGGACTAGCGCCGGCCCAGTACTTC.

This clonotype has more than one count but fewer than ten. The chain combines TRBV3-1 with TRBJ2-3; 16 bases agree with TRBD2. From germline, CDR1 is LGHDT and CDR2 YNNKEL (reference sequence). This CDR3 contains 20 residues. Germline trimming cut 4 bases from V and 0 bases from J; bases unmatched to any gene: 10. In DNA, the CDR3 is TGTGCCAGCAGCCCCCGACTGGGACTAGCGGGGGGGGCTAGCACAGATACGCAGTATTTT. The encoded protein is CASSPRLGLAGGASTDTQYF.

This clonotype was observed a few times. The chain uses TRBV7-2 and TRBJ1-1, with D possibly TRBD1 on 5 matching bases. CDR3 length equals 16 residues. Trimming pared 0 bases from V and 3 bases from J, leaving 14 bases between. The germline gives CDR1 SGHTA, CDR2 FQGNSA. CDR3 DNA: TGTGCCAGCAGCTTAGCCCACGGGGGAGGGTACACTGAAGCTTTCTTT. Protein sequence: CASSLAHGGGYTEAFF.

The chain carries TRBV20-1 and TRBJ2-2, with D possibly matching TRBD1 (6 bases). V lost 5 bases and J 4 bases, leaving 17 bases between the germline ends. CDR1 and CDR2 (germline): DFQATT, SNEGSKA (reference sequence). There are 15 residues in the CDR3. The DNA for the CDR3 is TGCAGTGCTGCTCCTTGGGGGCGAGGCACCGGGGAGCTGTTTTTT. As protein: CSAAPWGRGTGELFF.

Only a few counts were recorded for this clonotype. The chain carries TRBV7-8 and TRBJ2-7; D is perhaps TRBD2 (6 bases). Germline loops: CDR1 SGHVS, CDR2 FQNEAQ. The CDR3 is 15 residues long. V shed 1 base and J shed 6 bases, with 16 bases lying between them. DNA for the CDR3: TGTGCCAGCAGCTTAGGTAGCGGAACCCGGGGCGAGCAGTACTTC. Amino acid sequence: CASSLGSGTRGEQYF.

This clonotype appeared a few times. The rearrangement uses TRBV14 and TRBJ2-3, with D uncertain. Trimming pared 4 bases from V and 6 bases from J, leaving 23 bases between. CDR1 is SGHDN and CDR2 is FVKESK in the germline V gene. CDR3 size: 17 residues. For the CDR3, the DNA is TGTGCCAGCAGCCCCGGGCTTTCGGTAGTGCCCGCGGATACGCAGTATTTT. Translation: CASSPGLSVVPADTQYF. Supplemented by reference TRBV14 and TRBJ2-3, the full variable domain reads EAGVTQFPSHSVIEKGQTVTLRCDPISGHDNLYWYRRVMGKEIKFLLHFVKESKQDESGMPNNRFLAERTGGTYSTLKVQPAELEDSGVYFCASSPGLSVVPADTQYFGPGTRLTVL.

The rearrangement links TRBV27 to TRBJ1-2; 9 bases are a match to TRBD1. This CDR3 spans 17 amino acids. The ends lost 5 bases at V and 3 bases at J; junction bases unmatched: 13. Germline V gene lookup returns CDR1 MNHEY and CDR2 SMNVEV (reference sequence). The CDR3 sequence: CASSPHPHRGQYYGYTF. In DNA form, the CDR3 reads TGTGCCAGCAGTCCCCACCCTCACAGGGGGCAATACTATGGCTACACCTTC.

This clonotype came up a few times. J is TRBJ2-3 and V is TRBV5-1; the match to TRBD2 covers 11 bases. Per germline, CDR1 SGHRS and CDR2 YFSETQ. The length of the CDR3 is 17 residues. V shed 4 bases, J shed 0 bases, and the junction held 7 bases outside the gene matches. CDR3 amino acids: CASSLLAGAGSTDTQYF. The CDR3 nucleotides read TGCGCCAGCAGCCTACTAGCGGGGGCTGGCAGCACAGATACGCAGTATTTT.

The genes are TRBV5-1 and TRBJ2-5; the D gene is possibly TRBD1 (7 bases). The J call may be mistaken, given a closer DNA end match to TRBJ2-1. There are 14 residues in the CDR3. The germline CDR1 and CDR2 sequences are SGHRS and YFSETQ. CDR3 amino acids: CASSNPQGGREQFF. CDR3 nucleotides: TGCGCCAGCAGCAACCCTCAGGGGGGACGTGAGCAGTTCTTC.